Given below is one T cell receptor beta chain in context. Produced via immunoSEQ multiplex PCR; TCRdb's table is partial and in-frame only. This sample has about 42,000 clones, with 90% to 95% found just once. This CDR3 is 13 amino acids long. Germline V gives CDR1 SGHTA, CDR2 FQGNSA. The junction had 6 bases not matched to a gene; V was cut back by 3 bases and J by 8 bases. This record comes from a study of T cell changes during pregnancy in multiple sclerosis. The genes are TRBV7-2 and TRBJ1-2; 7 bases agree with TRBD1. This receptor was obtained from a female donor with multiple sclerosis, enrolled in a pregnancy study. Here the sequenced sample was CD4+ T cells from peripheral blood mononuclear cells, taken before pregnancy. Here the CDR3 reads CASSFFTGEGYTF. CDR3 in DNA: TGTGCCAGCAGCTTCTTCACAGGGGAGGGCTACACCTTC. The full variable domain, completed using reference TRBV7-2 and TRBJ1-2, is GAGVSQSPSNKVTEKGKDVELRCDPISGHTALYWYRQSLGQGLEFLIYFQGNSAPDKSGLPSDRFSAERTGGSVSTLTIQRTQQEDSAVYLCASSFFTGEGYTFGSGTRLTVV.